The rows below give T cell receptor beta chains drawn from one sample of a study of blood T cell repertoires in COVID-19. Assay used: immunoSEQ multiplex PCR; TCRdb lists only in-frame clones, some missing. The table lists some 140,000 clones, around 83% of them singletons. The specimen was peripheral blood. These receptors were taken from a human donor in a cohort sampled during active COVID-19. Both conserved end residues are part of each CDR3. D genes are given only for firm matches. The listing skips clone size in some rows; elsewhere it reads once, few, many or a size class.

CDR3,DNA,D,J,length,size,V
CASSPGLMAGTTHNEQFF,TGCGCCAGCAGCCCCGGATTGATGGCCGGGACTACGCACAATGAGCAGTTCTTC,TRBD2,TRBJ2-1,18,.,TRBV5-1
CASGGVGNTEAFF,TGTGCCAGCGGGGGGGTAGGGAACACTGAAGCTTTCTTT,.,TRBJ1-1,13,.,TRBV3-1/TRBV3-2
CASSSTPAGSQETQYF,TGTGCCAGCAGCTCCACCCCCGCAGGGTCCCAAGAGACCCAGTACTTC,.,TRBJ2-5,16,few,TRBV13
CASSVTGGSTEAFF,TGTGCCAGCAGCGTCACAGGGGGTAGCACTGAAGCTTTCTTT,TRBD1,TRBJ1-1,14,.,TRBV9
CASSFIGLRGVYNEQFF,TGCGCCAGCAGCTTCATTGGTCTGCGGGGGGTTTACAATGAGCAGTTCTTC,TRBD2,TRBJ2-1,17,few,TRBV5-1
CASSPRGGVLSTEAFF,TGTGCCAGCAGCCCTCGGGGGGGTGTGTTGAGCACTGAAGCTTTCTTT,.,TRBJ1-1,16,.,TRBV7-3
CASSYAESTDTQYF,TGTGCCAGCAGTTACGCGGAATCCACAGATACGCAGTATTTT,.,TRBJ2-3,14,few,TRBV6-2/TRBV6-3
CASSYGTGVHEQYF,TGTGCCAGCAGCTACGGGACAGGGGTCCACGAGCAGTACTTC,TRBD1,TRBJ2-7,14,once,TRBV5-6
CASSFTGTDTQYF,TGTGCCAGCAGTTTTACGGGCACAGATACGCAGTATTTT,.,TRBJ2-3,13,.,TRBV7-3
CASSGGALEQYF,TGTGCCAGCAGCGGGGGGGCCCTGGAGCAGTACTTC,TRBD2,TRBJ2-7,12,.,TRBV12-3/TRBV12-4
CASSIAQGRGGDEQYF,TGTGCCAGCAGCATAGCTCAGGGGCGTGGGGGGGACGAGCAGTACTTC,.,TRBJ2-7,16,.,TRBV11-2
CASAGTSIGPNEQFF,TGTGCCAGTGCCGGGACTAGCATTGGTCCCAATGAGCAGTTCTTC,TRBD2,TRBJ2-1,15,.,TRBV19
CASTPGGRQPQHF,TGTGCCAGCACCCCCGGCGGGAGGCAGCCCCAGCATTTT,.,TRBJ1-5,13,once,TRBV12-3/TRBV12-4
CASSFTGRSYGYTF,TGTGCCAGCAGTTTCACAGGTCGTTCTTATGGCTACACCTTC,.,TRBJ1-2,14,.,TRBV27
CASGADRTGGAIGYTF,TGTGCCAGCGGGGCCGACCGGACAGGGGGTGCCATCGGCTACACCTTC,TRBD1,TRBJ1-2,16,.,TRBV2
CSVDHRGRHGYTF,TGCAGCGTTGATCACAGGGGACGCCATGGCTACACCTTC,TRBD1,TRBJ1-2,13,once,TRBV29-1
CASSSLSGNNEQFF,TGCGCCAGCAGCTCCCTCAGCGGGAACAATGAGCAGTTCTTC,TRBD2,TRBJ2-1,14,.,TRBV5-1
CASKYNTDTQYF,TGTGCCAGCAAGTACAACACAGATACGCAGTATTTT,.,TRBJ2-3,12,.,TRBV5-4
CASSYGTDGSYEQYF,TGTGCCAGCAGTTACGGGACAGACGGCTCCTACGAGCAGTACTTC,TRBD1,TRBJ2-7,15,.,TRBV6-5
CASSSFPQRDTEAFF,TGCGCCAGCAGCTCCTTCCCCCAACGGGACACTGAAGCTTTCTTT,.,TRBJ1-1,15,.,TRBV5-1
CAWSGLKRGGVDTQYF,TGTGCCTGGAGTGGCCTCAAGCGGGGGGGCGTGGATACGCAGTATTTT,TRBD2,TRBJ2-3,16,.,TRBV30
CASSPPPRSWTGELFF,TGTGCCAGCAGCCCCCCCCCGCGGTCATGGACCGGGGAGCTGTTTTTT,.,TRBJ2-2,16,.,TRBV7-9
CASRYSHRANTEAFF,TGTGCCAGCAGGTATTCGCACAGGGCGAACACTGAAGCTTTCTTT,.,TRBJ1-1,15,.,TRBV7-3
CASSFLGLGGSTDTQYF,TGCGCCAGCAGCTTCTTAGGGTTAGGCGGGAGCACAGATACGCAGTATTTT,.,TRBJ2-3,17,once,TRBV5-1
CASSFGGGNYGYTF,TGTGCCAGCAGTTTTGGTGGGGGGAACTATGGCTACACCTTC,.,TRBJ1-2,14,.,TRBV28
CASSQDAGRHSGNTIYF,TGCGCCAGCAGCCAAGATGCAGGCAGACACTCTGGAAACACCATATATTTT,.,TRBJ1-3,17,.,TRBV4-3
CSVEFFDRSKPQHF,TGCAGCGTTGAGTTTTTCGACAGGAGCAAGCCCCAGCATTTT,.,TRBJ1-5,14,.,TRBV29-1
CASSPLGAQGTEAFF,TGTGCCAGCAGCCCTCTGGGGGCGCAGGGGACTGAAGCTTTCTTT,.,TRBJ1-1,15,.,TRBV11-3
CASSRDTQSYGYTF,TGCGCCAGCAGCCGGGACACCCAATCCTATGGCTACACCTTC,.,TRBJ1-2,14,.,TRBV5-1
CASSMGEDYGYTF,TGTGCCAGCTCAATGGGAGAGGACTATGGCTACACCTTC,.,TRBJ1-2,13,.,TRBV18
CASSVYQDFDTQYF,TGTGCCAGCAGCGTATATCAGGATTTCGATACGCAGTATTTT,.,TRBJ2-3,14,.,TRBV9
CSVGRGGTDTQYF,TGCAGCGTTGGGCGGGGGGGCACAGATACGCAGTATTTT,TRBD2,TRBJ2-3,13,.,TRBV29-1
CASSRGELPGGYTF,TGTGCCAGCAGCCGCGGCGAGCTACCGGGGGGCTACACCTTC,.,TRBJ1-2,14,.,TRBV3-1/TRBV3-2
CASSLGPGTAGNTIYF,TGTGCCAGCAGCTTGGGCCCGGGGACAGCTGGAAACACCATATATTTT,TRBD1,TRBJ1-3,16,.,TRBV11-2
CASTTDGGSNEKLFF,TGTGCCAGCACGACCGATGGGGGCAGTAATGAAAAACTGTTTTTT,.,TRBJ1-4,15,.,TRBV5-4
CASSLTGGNGEAFF,TGTGCCAGCAGCTTAACAGGGGGGAACGGTGAAGCTTTCTTT,TRBD1,TRBJ1-1,14,once,TRBV7-9
CASSPGVPGTLDTQYF,TGTGCCAGCTCCCCCGGGGTGCCAGGAACCCTAGATACGCAGTATTTT,.,TRBJ2-3,16,.,TRBV18
CASSPDTRAGLRNTIYF,TGCGCCAGCAGCCCCGATACCAGGGCCGGGCTTAGAAACACCATATATTTT,.,TRBJ1-3,17,.,TRBV4-1
CASSSTGSPNYGYTF,TGTGCCAGCAGCTCCACAGGGTCCCCTAACTATGGCTACACCTTC,.,TRBJ1-2,15,.,TRBV27
CASTLGTGGNNSPLHF,TGCGCCAGCACATTAGGGACAGGGGGAAATAATTCACCCCTCCACTTT,TRBD1,TRBJ1-6,16,few,TRBV5-1
CASSPDRVISYTF,TGTGCCAGCAGCCCCGACAGGGTGATTAGCTACACCTTC,TRBD1,TRBJ1-2,13,.,TRBV27
CASSVAWAGVDEQYF,TGTGCCAGCAGCGTGGCCTGGGCAGGCGTCGACGAGCAGTACTTC,.,TRBJ2-7,15,.,TRBV9
CASSIFTGLATNEKLFF,TGTGCCAGTAGTATTTTCACCGGGTTGGCGACTAATGAAAAACTGTTTTTT,.,TRBJ1-4,17,.,TRBV19
CASSYLSEGAEAFF,TGTGCCAGCAGTTACCTGAGCGAAGGGGCTGAAGCTTTCTTT,.,TRBJ1-1,14,.,TRBV6-5
CASSLVGGAFNGYTF,TGTGCCAGCAGCTTAGTGGGGGGGGCGTTTAATGGCTACACCTTC,.,TRBJ1-2,15,.,TRBV7-2
CASRKQQGVEETQYF,TGCGCCAGCAGAAAACAACAGGGGGTAGAAGAGACCCAGTACTTC,TRBD1,TRBJ2-5,15,.,TRBV10-2
CASTLEDRGDYGYTF,TGTGCCAGCACCCTGGAGGACAGGGGAGACTATGGCTACACCTTC,TRBD1,TRBJ1-2,15,.,TRBV2
CASSSPGTGREKLFF,TGTGCCAGCAGTTCCCCCGGGACAGGTCGTGAAAAACTGTTTTTT,TRBD1,TRBJ1-4,15,.,TRBV27
CASSSTGGDETQYF,TGTGCCAGCAGCTCAACAGGGGGCGATGAGACCCAGTACTTC,TRBD1,TRBJ2-5,14,.,TRBV5-4
CASSLERGPWDTQYF,TGTGCCAGCAGCTTAGAGAGGGGGCCATGGGATACGCAGTATTTT,TRBD1,TRBJ2-3,15,.,TRBV11-2